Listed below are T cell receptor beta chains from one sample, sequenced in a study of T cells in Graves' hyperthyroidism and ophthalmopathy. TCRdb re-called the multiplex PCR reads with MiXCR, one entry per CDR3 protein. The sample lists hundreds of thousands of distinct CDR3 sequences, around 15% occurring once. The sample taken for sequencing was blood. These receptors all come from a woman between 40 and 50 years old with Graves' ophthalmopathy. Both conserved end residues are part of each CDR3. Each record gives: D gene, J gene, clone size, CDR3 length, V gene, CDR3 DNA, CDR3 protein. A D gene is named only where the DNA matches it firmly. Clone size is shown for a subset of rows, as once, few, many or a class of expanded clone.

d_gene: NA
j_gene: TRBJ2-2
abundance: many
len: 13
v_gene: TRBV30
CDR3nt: TGTGCCTGGAGGGACTCGTCCACCGGGGAGCTGTTTTTT
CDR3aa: CAWRDSSTGELFF

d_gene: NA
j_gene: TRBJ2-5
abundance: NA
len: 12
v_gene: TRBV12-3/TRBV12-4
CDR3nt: TGTGCCAGCGACCCCTCGGTAGAGACCCAGTACTTC
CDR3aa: CASDPSVETQYF

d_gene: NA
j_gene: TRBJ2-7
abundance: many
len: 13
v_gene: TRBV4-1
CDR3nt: TGCGCCAGCAGCCAGGATACTGCCTACGAGCAGTACTTC
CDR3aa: CASSQDTAYEQYF

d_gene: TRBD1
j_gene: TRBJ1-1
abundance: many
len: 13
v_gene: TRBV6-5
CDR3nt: TGTGCCAGCAGTCCAGGGGGCGAGAGGGGGGCTTTCTTT
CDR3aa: CASSPGGERGAFF

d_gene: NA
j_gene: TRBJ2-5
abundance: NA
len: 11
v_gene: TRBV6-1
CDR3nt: TGTGCCAGCAGCCCCGGGTTGGGCCAGTACTTC
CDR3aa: CASSPGLGQYF

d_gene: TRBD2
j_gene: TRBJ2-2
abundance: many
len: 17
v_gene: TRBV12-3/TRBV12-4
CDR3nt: TGTGCCAGCAGTTCCTATGGACTAGCGGGAAGGACCGGGGAGCTGTTTTTT
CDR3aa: CASSSYGLAGRTGELFF

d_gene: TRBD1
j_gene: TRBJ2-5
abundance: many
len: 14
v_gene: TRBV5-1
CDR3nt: TGCGCCAGCAATCGGGACAGGGTAGGAGAGACCCAGTACTTC
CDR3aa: CASNRDRVGETQYF

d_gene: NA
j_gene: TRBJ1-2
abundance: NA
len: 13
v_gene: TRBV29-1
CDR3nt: TGCAGCGTTGAAGATCAAGCAGGGGCTGGCTACACCTTC
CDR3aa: CSVEDQAGAGYTF

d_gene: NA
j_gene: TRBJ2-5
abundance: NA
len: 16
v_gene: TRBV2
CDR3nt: TGTGCCAGCAGCAGGGGGGAACTAGCGGCCCAAGAGACCCAGTACTTC
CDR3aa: CASSRGELAAQETQYF

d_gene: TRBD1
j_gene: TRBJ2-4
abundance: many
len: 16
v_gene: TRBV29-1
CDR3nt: TGCAGCGTTGAGACGATACAGGGGTCAGCCAAAAACATTCAGTACTTC
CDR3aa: CSVETIQGSAKNIQYF

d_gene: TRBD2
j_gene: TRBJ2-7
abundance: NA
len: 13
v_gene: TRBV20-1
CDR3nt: TGCAGTGCTAGGAGCGGGAACTCCTACGAGCAGTACTTC
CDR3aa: CSARSGNSYEQYF

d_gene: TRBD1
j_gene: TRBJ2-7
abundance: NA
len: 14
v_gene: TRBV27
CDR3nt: TGTGCCAGCAGTGGGAGGACAGGGGGGCTGGAGCAGTACTTC
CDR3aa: CASSGRTGGLEQYF

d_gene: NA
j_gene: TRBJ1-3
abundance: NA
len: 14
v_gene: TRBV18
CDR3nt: TGTGCCAGCTCACCTTCCAGCTCTGGAAACACCATATATTTT
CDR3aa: CASSPSSSGNTIYF

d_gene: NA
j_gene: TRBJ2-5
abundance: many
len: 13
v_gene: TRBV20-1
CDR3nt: TGCAGTGCTCCTGACAGCGTGCAAGAGACCCAGTACTTC
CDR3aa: CSAPDSVQETQYF

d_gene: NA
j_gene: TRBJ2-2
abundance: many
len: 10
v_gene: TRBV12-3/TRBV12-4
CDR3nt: TGTGCCAGCAAAGGCGGGGAGCTGTTTTTT
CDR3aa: CASKGGELFF

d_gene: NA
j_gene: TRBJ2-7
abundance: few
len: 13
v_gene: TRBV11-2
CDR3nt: TGTGCCAGCAGCCCCCGGGTGAACTACGAGCAGTACTTC
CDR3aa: CASSPRVNYEQYF

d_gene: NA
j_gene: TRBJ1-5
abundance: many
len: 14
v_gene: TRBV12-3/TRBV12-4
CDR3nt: TGTGCCAGCAGTTTAGACGGGGCTGATCAGCCCCAGCATTTT
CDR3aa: CASSLDGADQPQHF

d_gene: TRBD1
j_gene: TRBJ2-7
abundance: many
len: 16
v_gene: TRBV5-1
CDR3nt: TGCGCCAGCAGCGTAGCCAGGGACAGGGGGGCGTACGAGCAGTACTTC
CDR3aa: CASSVARDRGAYEQYF

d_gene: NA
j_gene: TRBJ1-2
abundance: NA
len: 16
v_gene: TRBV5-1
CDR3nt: TGCGCCAGCAGCCCCGGGACGGTTGGGGCTAACTATGGCTACACCTTC
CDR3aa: CASSPGTVGANYGYTF

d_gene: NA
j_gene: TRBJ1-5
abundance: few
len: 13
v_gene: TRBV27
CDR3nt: TGTGCCAGCAGTTCGACCCCCGGGCGGCCCCAGCATTTT
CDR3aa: CASSSTPGRPQHF

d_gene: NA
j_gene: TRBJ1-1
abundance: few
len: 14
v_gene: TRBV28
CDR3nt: TGTGCCAGCAGCCTCCTCCGGGACGCCGCTGAAGCTTTCTTT
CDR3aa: CASSLLRDAAEAFF

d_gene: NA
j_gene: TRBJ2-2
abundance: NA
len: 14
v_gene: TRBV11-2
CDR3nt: TGTGCCAACAGCTTACAGGTCAACACCGGGGAGCTGTTTTTT
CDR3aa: CANSLQVNTGELFF

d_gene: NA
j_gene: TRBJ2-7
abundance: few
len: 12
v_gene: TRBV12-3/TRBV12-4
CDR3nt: TGTGCCAGCAGTAAGGACCTGAGCGAGCAGTACTTC
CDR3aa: CASSKDLSEQYF

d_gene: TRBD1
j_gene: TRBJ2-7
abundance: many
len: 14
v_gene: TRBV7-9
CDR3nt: TGTGCCAGCAGCCCTAACCCGACAGGGTACGAGCAGTACTTC
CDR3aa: CASSPNPTGYEQYF

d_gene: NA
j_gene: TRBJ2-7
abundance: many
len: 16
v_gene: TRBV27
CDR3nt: TGTGCCAGCGGCATGACCGGGACCCATGGGGTCTACGAGCAGTACTTC
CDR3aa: CASGMTGTHGVYEQYF

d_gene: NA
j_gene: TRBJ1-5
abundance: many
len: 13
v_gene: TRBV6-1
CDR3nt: TGTGCCAGCAGTCCTGATATCAATCAGCCCCAGCATTTT
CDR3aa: CASSPDINQPQHF

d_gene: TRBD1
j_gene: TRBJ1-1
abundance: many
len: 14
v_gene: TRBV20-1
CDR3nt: TGCAGTGCTGCTCCGGGACAGCCGAACACTGAAGCTTTCTTT
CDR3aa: CSAAPGQPNTEAFF

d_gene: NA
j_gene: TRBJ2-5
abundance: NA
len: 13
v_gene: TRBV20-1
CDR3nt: TGCAGTGCCCAGCTGGGGTACCAAGAGACCCAGTACTTC
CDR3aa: CSAQLGYQETQYF

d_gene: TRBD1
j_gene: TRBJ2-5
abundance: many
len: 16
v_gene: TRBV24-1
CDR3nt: TGTGCCACCAGTGATTACGTCCAGGGGGATCAAGAGACCCAGTACTTC
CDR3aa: CATSDYVQGDQETQYF

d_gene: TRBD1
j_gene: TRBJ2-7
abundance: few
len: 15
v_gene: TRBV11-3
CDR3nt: TGTGCCAGCAGCGCGACCGGGACAGGGTCGGCCGAGCAGTACTTC
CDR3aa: CASSATGTGSAEQYF

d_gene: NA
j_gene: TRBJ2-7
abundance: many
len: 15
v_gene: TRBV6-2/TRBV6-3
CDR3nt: TGTGCCAGCAGTCGCCGGGACCGGCTGGTGGGCGAGCAGTACTTC
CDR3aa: CASSRRDRLVGEQYF

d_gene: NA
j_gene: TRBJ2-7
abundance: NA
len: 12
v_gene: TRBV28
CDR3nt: TGTGCCAGCAGTAGGGCCCTGGCGGAGCAGTACTTC
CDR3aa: CASSRALAEQYF

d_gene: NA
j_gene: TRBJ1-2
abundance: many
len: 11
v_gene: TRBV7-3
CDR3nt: TGTGCCAGCAGCCTCGGTATACGCTACACCTTC
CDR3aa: CASSLGIRYTF

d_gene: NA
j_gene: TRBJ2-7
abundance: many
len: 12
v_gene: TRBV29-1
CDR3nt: TGCAGCGTTCGGAGTCTAACCTACGAGCAGTACTTC
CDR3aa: CSVRSLTYEQYF

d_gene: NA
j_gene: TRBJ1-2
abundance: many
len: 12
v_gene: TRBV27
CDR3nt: TGTGCCAGCAGGGGGGGACTTTATGGCTACACCTTC
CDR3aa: CASRGGLYGYTF

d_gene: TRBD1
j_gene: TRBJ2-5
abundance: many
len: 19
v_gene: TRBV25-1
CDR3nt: TGTGCCAGCAGTGAATCATGGGGACAGGGGTTAGAGTTGGGAGAGACCCAGTACTTC
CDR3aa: CASSESWGQGLELGETQYF

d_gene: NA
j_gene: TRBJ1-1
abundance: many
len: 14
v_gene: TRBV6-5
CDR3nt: TGTGCCAGCAGTTGGCAAACAGGGAACACTGAAGCTTTCTTT
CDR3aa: CASSWQTGNTEAFF

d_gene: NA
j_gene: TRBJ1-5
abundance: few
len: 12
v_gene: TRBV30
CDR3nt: TGTGCCTGGGGAACACCACATCAGCCCCAGCATTTT
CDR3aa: CAWGTPHQPQHF

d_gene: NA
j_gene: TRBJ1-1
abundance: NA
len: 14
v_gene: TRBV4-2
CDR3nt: TGTGCCAGCAGCCAAGAAGGGGCATGGACTGAAGCTTTCTTT
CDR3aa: CASSQEGAWTEAFF

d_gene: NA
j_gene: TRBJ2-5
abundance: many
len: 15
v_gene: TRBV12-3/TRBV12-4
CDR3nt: TGTGCCAGCAGTCACGGACTGGAAAAACAAGAGACCCAGTACTTC
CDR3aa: CASSHGLEKQETQYF

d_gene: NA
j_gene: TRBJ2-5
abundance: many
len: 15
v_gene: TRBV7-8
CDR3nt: TGTGCCAGCAGCTTAGCAGCGCTAGGGGGGGAGACCCAGTACTTC
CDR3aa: CASSLAALGGETQYF

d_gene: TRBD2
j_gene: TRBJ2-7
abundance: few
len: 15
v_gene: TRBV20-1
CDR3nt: TGCAGTGCTAGCCCTGGGACTAGCTTGGGCTACGAGCAGTACTTC
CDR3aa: CSASPGTSLGYEQYF

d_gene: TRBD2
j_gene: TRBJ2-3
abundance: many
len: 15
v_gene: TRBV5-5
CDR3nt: TGTGCCAGCAGTAGCGGGAGGATTTCCACAGATACGCAGTATTTT
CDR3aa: CASSSGRISTDTQYF

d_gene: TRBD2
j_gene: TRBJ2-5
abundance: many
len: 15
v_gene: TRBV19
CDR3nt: TGTGCCAGTAGTATAGCTGGCGGGAGTCACGAGACCCAGTACTTC
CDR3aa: CASSIAGGSHETQYF

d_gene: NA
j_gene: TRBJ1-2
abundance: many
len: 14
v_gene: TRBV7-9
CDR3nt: TGTGCCAGCAGCTTAACACAGCTCCGGGATGGCTACACCTTC
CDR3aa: CASSLTQLRDGYTF

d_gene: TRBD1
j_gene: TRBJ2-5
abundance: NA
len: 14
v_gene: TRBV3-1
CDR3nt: TGTGCCAGCGGAGGGACAGGGATGTTTGAGACCCAGTACTTC
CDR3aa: CASGGTGMFETQYF

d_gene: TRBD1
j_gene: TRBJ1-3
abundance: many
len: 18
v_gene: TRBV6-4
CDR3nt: TGTGCCAGCACCGGACAGGGAGTTCATAGTTTCGCTGGAAACACCATATATTTT
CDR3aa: CASTGQGVHSFAGNTIYF